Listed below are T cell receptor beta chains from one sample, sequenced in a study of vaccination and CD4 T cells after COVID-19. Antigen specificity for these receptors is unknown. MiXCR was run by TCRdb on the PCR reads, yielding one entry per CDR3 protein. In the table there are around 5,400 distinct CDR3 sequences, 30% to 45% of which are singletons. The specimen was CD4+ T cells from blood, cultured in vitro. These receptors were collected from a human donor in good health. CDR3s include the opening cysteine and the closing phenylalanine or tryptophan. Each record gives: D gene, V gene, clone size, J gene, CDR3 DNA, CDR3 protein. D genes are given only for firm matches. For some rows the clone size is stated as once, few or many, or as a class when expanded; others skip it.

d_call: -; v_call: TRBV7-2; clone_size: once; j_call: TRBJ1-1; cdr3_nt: TGTGCCAGCAGCTTAGGAGGGGCCCAGAACACTGAAGCTTTCTTT; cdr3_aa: CASSLGGAQNTEAFF
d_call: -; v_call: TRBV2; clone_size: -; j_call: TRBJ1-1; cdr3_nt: TGTGCCAGCAGAGAAGGAGGGACTCTCGCCACTGAAGCTTTCTTT; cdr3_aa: CASREGGTLATEAFF
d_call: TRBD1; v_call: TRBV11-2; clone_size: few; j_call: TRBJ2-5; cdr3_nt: TGTGCCAGCAGCTTAAGACAGGGGGTGACCCAGTACTTC; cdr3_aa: CASSLRQGVTQYF
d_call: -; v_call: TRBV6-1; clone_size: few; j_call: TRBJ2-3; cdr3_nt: TGTGCCAGCATGGTCGAGACGCAGTATTTT; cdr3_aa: CASMVETQYF
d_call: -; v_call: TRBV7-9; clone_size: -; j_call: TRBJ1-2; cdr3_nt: TGTGCCAGCAGCCTATCCGACGGGAGGACCACCTTC; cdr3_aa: CASSLSDGRTTF
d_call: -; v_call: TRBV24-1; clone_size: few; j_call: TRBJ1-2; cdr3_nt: TGTGCCACCAGTGAGGCAGGGGATAGGGGCTACACCTTC; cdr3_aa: CATSEAGDRGYTF
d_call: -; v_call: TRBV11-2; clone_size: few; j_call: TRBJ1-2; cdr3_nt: TGTGCCAGCAGCCAATCAGGGTTTGGCTACACCTTC; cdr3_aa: CASSQSGFGYTF
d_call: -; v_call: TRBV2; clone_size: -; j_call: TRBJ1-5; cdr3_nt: TGTGCCAGCAGTGAAGAGTGGGTCTCTTTCACCCTAAGCAATCAGCCCCAGCATTTT; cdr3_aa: CASSEEWVSFTLSNQPQHF
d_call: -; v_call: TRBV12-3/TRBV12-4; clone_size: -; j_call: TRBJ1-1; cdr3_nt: TGTGCCAGCACCCGTGCCCGTGACACTGAAGCTTTCTTT; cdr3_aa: CASTRARDTEAFF
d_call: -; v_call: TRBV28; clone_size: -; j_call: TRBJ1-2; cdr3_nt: TGTGCCAGCAGCCAAACAGGGAACGGCTATGGCTACACCTTC; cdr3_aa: CASSQTGNGYGYTF
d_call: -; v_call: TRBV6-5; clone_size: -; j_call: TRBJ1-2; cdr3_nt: TGTGCCAGCAGTTACTCGAGAAACTCCCGGAGGATCTATGGCTACACCTTC; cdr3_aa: CASSYSRNSRRIYGYTF
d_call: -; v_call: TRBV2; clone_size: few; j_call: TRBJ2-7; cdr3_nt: TGTGCCAGCAGCCCATCACGCGAGCAGTACTTC; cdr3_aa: CASSPSREQYF
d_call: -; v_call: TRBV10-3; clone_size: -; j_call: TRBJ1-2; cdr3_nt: TGTGCCATCAGGAAGGCCCAAGGGGAGGGCTACACCTTC; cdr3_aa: CAIRKAQGEGYTF
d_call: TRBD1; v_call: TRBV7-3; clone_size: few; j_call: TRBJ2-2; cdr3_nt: TGTGCCAGCAGCTTATGGACAGGCGGTACCGGGGAGCTGTTTTTT; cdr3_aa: CASSLWTGGTGELFF
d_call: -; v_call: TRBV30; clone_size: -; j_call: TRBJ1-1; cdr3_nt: TGTGCCTTTTCCCTGTATAGGGGAGCTTTCTTT; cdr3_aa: CAFSLYRGAFF
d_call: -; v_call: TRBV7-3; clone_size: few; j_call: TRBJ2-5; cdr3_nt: TGTGCCAGCAGCTTAGGGGACGGGACCCAGTACTTC; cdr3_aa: CASSLGDGTQYF
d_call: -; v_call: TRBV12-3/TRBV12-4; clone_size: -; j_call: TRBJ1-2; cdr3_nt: TGTGCCAGCAGTTTAGAGTCACTGTACGTTGGCTACACCTTC; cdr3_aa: CASSLESLYVGYTF
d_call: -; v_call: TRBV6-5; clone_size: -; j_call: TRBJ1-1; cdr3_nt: TGTGCCAGCAGTTACGGGCAAGCTTTGACGGGGGCTTTCTTT; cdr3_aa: CASSYGQALTGAFF